This T cell receptor (beta chain) stems from a study of OX40 agonist ivuxolimab in advanced cancers. Libraries were prepared by immunoSEQ multiplex PCR; TCRdb keeps only in-frame clonotypes and omits some of them. The table lists tens of thousands of clones, 75% to 90% of them singletons. CDR3 size: 13 residues. V lost 9 bases and J 0 bases, leaving 11 bases between the germline ends. Germline lookup yields CDR1 LNHNV and CDR2 YYDKDF (reference sequence). Patients were ruled out by autoimmune disease history or systemic immunosuppression. The receptor comes from an adult with an advanced solid tumor such as melanoma, head and neck, liver or kidney cancer. J is TRBJ1-1 and V is TRBV15, with a possible D match to TRBD1 (5 bases). The starting material was CD4+ or CD8+ T cells sorted from blood, obtained in a trial of the OX40 agonist ivuxolimab. CDR3 DNA: TGTGCCACAGAGGGAGGGGTGAACACTGAAGCTTTCTTT. Protein sequence: CATEGGVNTEAFF.